Sequencing of this T cell receptor (beta chain) was carried out in a study of human T cells and chemical hapten exposure. Study-wide background: Mostly female, the patients presented with alopecia areata, totalis or universalis.

At least ten counts were recorded for this clonotype. Its antigen is undetermined. The CDR3 is 12 amino acids. Looked up from germline, CDR1 is SQVTM and CDR2 is ANQGSEA. Between the trimmed V and J ends, which lost 6 bases and 2 bases, there was a span of 10 bases. Time point of the sample: pre-sensitization, week 0. The treatment is: therapeutic diphenylcyclopropenone sensitization with weekly scalp DPC. TCRdb called the RACE reads again in MiXCR, with one record for every CDR3 protein. The sample carries 350,000 to 450,000 distinct CDR3 sequences, 4% to 6% recorded once. Study results and limitations: DPC sensitization produced no change in TCRs with frequency above 1 in 1000. Expanded TCRs showed more large CDR3 clusters than pre-sensitization or healthy control sets. The study found that PT1 expanded TCR counts correlated positively with patch test score.

V usage is TRBV29-1 and J usage is TRBJ1-1; a possible D gene is TRBD1 (5 bases). This clonotype originated in a woman in her fifties or sixties with alopecia areata. Some clones in this sample may be carry-over from other donors' samples. This specimen was whole blood, taken in connection with sensitization to the hapten diphenylcyclopropenone (DPC). The DNA of the CDR3 is TGCAGCGTAGGGGACGTTAACACTGAAGCTTTCTTT. Translating gives CSVGDVNTEAFF.